This is a list of T cell receptor beta chains from one sample in a study of cytomegalovirus exposure and HLA in healthy donors. Measured with immunoSEQ multiplex PCR; TCRdb has only the in-frame clones, and not every one. The sample records approximately 160,000 clones, under 95% being singletons. Input material: PBMCs. The origin of the receptors is a woman aged 18 to 35 in good health and CMV-seropositive. Both conserved end residues are part of each CDR3. The D gene is left open where the match is weak. Clone size, where shown, is once, few, many, or a class for clones that have expanded.

TGTGCCAGTTCGGGACAGGGTCAAGAAAAACTGTTTTTT	CASSGQGQEKLFF	TRBJ1-4	TRBD1	once	TRBV19
TGTGCCTTCGAAGAGCGGGGGGAAACCTACAATGAGCAGTTCTTC	CAFEERGETYNEQFF	TRBJ2-1	TRBD2	-	TRBV2
TGTGCCAGTAGTAGCCCGGGACAGAAGGGGACCGGGGAGCTGTTTTTT	CASSSPGQKGTGELFF	TRBJ2-2	TRBD1	-	TRBV19
TGCGCCAGCAGCCAGGTGGGCTTATCAACAGATACGCAGTATTTT	CASSQVGLSTDTQYF	TRBJ2-3	-	-	TRBV4-1
TGCGCCAGCAGCCTGACAGGGAACTCTGGAAACACCATATATTTT	CASSLTGNSGNTIYF	TRBJ1-3	TRBD1	once	TRBV5-1
TGTGCCAGCAGTTTGGCCGGGACAGGGGTACGAGTTAACTATGGCTACACCTTC	CASSLAGTGVRVNYGYTF	TRBJ1-2	TRBD1	-	TRBV28
TGTGCCAGCAGTGAACCGGGACTAGCGGGAGGGGGCACCGGGGAGCTGTTTTTT	CASSEPGLAGGGTGELFF	TRBJ2-2	TRBD2	-	TRBV2
TGCGCCAGCAGCTTGACCGGGTATCAGCGGGGGGGTCTCGAAGAGCAGTTCTTC	CASSLTGYQRGGLEEQFF	TRBJ2-1	TRBD2	-	TRBV5-1
TGTGCCAGCACACAGGGAGGGCAAGAGACCCAGTACTTC	CASTQGGQETQYF	TRBJ2-5	-	-	TRBV25-1
TGTGCCAGCAGCAAAGGGACTAGCGGGAGCCCCTCCTACAATGAGCAGTTCTTC	CASSKGTSGSPSYNEQFF	TRBJ2-1	-	few	TRBV21-1
TGTGCCAGCAAAAGGGTTAGCGGGCCCGAACACTCAGAGACCCAGTACTTC	CASKRVSGPEHSETQYF	TRBJ2-5	TRBD2	-	TRBV6-4
TGTGCCAGCAGCGTCGGACTAGCGGGGCGATACACAGATACGCAGTATTTT	CASSVGLAGRYTDTQYF	TRBJ2-3	TRBD2	-	TRBV9
TGTGCCAGCAGAGTTACCGGGACAGCACGCTCCTATAATTCACCCCTCCACTTT	CASRVTGTARSYNSPLHF	TRBJ1-6	TRBD1	-	TRBV2
TGTGCCAGCAGCTGGCAGGGTCAAGAGCCCCAGCATTTT	CASSWQGQEPQHF	TRBJ1-5	-	-	TRBV7-9
TGCGCCACCCAACAGGGAGTGAACACTGAAGCTTTCTTT	CATQQGVNTEAFF	TRBJ1-1	-	-	TRBV10-2
TGCAGCGTAGCTACAGGGTCAGGACAGCCCCAGCATTTT	CSVATGSGQPQHF	TRBJ1-5	-	-	TRBV29-1
TGTGCCAGCAGCGCCGGGGGGTCGACCAGGAATTCACCCCTCCACTTT	CASSAGGSTRNSPLHF	TRBJ1-6	-	-	TRBV9
TGTGCCAGCAGCTTAGCGGGTGAGACTAGCCTGATCTCCTACGAGCAGTACTTC	CASSLAGETSLISYEQYF	TRBJ2-7	TRBD2	-	TRBV7-8
TGTGCCAGCAGTCCGCTCCCGGGACTAGCGGACAATGAGCAGTTCTTC	CASSPLPGLADNEQFF	TRBJ2-1	TRBD2	-	TRBV28
TGTGCCACCAACCTTCCGGGACTCAAGCACTATGGCTACACCTTC	CATNLPGLKHYGYTF	TRBJ1-2	-	-	TRBV2
TGTGCCAGCTCACCAGGGGGACAGGGGTACGAGCAGTACTTC	CASSPGGQGYEQYF	TRBJ2-7	TRBD1	-	TRBV18
TGTGCCAGCAGCTTAGATTCGGGACTAGTATCCTACGAGCAGTACTTC	CASSLDSGLVSYEQYF	TRBJ2-7	TRBD2	-	TRBV7-2
TGTGCCATCAGTGACGGCAGGGTGTCTGAAGCTTTCTTT	CAISDGRVSEAFF	TRBJ1-1	-	-	TRBV10-3
TGTGCCAGCAGCTTAGGGGACAGCATGAACACTGAAGCTTTCTTT	CASSLGDSMNTEAFF	TRBJ1-1	TRBD1	-	TRBV7-2
TGTGCCAGCAGCTTAGCGTCGGCTAGCGGGAACTTCTACGAGCAGTACTTC	CASSLASASGNFYEQYF	TRBJ2-7	TRBD2	-	TRBV7-9
TGTGCCTGGGATAGGCCGGGGACAGGGGGTGAGGCTTTCTTT	CAWDRPGTGGEAFF	TRBJ1-1	TRBD1	-	TRBV30
TGTGCCAGCTCACCCCGGGGAGGGGCCATTAATGAAAAACTGTTTTTT	CASSPRGGAINEKLFF	TRBJ1-4	-	-	TRBV18
TGTGCCAGCAGCGCTGAAGGGGCTAATTCACCCCTCCACTTT	CASSAEGANSPLHF	TRBJ1-6	-	-	TRBV5-4
TGTGCCAGCAGTTACGGGACTTCCTCTGGGGCCAACGTCCTGACTTTC	CASSYGTSSGANVLTF	TRBJ2-6	-	-	TRBV6-6
TGTGCCAGCAGCCCCGGGACTAGCAAAGAGACCCAGTACTTC	CASSPGTSKETQYF	TRBJ2-5	TRBD2	-	TRBV2
TGTGCCTGGAAGGGGAATGGGTACAATGAGCAGTTCTTC	CAWKGNGYNEQFF	TRBJ2-1	-	-	TRBV30
TGCGCCAGCAGCCAAGAGGCCGTTACCTACGAGCAGTACTTC	CASSQEAVTYEQYF	TRBJ2-7	-	-	TRBV4-1
TGCGCCAGCAGCCAGGGACAGGGAGATTTATTGGGCTACACCTTC	CASSQGQGDLLGYTF	TRBJ1-2	TRBD1	-	TRBV5-1
TGTGCCAGTGACAGATTGAACACTGAAGCTTTCTTT	CASDRLNTEAFF	TRBJ1-1	-	-	TRBV6-1